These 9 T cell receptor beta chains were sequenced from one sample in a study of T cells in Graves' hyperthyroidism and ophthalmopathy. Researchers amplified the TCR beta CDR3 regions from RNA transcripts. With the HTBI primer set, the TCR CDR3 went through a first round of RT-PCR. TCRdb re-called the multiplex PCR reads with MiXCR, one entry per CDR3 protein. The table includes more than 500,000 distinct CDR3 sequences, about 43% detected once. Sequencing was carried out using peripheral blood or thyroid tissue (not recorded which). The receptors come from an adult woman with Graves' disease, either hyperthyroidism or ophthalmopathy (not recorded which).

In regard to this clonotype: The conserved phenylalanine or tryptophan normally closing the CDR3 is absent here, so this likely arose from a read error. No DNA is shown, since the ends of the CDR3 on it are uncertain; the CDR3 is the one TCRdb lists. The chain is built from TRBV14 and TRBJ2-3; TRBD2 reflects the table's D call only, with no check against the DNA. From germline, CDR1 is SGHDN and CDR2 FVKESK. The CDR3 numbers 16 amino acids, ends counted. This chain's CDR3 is CASSQAEGGSTDTQMS.

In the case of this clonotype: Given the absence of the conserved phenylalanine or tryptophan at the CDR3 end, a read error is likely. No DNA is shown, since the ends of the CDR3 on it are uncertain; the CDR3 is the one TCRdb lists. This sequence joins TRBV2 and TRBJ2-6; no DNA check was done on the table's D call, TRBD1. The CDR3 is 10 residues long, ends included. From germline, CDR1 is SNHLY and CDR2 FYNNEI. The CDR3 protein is CASSRPRDRP.

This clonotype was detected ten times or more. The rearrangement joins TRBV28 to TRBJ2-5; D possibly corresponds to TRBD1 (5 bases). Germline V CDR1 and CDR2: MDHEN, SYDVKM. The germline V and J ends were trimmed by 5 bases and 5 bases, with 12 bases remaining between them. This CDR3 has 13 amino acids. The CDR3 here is CASSLRDEETQYF. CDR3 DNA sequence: TGTGCCAGCAGTCTCAGGGATGAGGAGACCCAGTACTTC.

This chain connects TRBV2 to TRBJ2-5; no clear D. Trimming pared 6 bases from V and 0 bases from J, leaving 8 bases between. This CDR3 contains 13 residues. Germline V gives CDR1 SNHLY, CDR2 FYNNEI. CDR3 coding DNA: TGTGCCAGCAGAGGGCGGAACCAAGAGACCCAGTACTTC. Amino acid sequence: CASRGRNQETQYF.

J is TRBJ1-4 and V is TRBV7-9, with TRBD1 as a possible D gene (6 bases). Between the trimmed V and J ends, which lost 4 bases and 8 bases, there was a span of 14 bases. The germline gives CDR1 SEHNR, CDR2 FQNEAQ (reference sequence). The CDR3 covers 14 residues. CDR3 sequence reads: CASSSTGDQEKLFF. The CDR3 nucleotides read TGTGCCAGCAGCTCGACAGGAGACCAAGAAAAACTGTTTTTT.

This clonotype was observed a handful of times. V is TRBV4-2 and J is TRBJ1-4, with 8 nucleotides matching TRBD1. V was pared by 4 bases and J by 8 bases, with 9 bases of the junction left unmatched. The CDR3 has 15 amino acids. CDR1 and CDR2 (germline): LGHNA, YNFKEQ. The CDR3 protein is CASSPRDRKGEKLFF. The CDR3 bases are TGTGCCAGCAGCCCTCGGGACAGGAAAGGGGAAAAACTGTTTTTT.

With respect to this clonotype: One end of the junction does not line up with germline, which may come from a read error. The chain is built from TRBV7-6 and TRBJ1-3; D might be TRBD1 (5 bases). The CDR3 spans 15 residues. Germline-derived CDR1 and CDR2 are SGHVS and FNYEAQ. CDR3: CVSSLGVDSGNTIYF. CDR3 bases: TGTGTCAGCAGCTTAGGGGTTGACTCTGGAAACACCATATATTTT.

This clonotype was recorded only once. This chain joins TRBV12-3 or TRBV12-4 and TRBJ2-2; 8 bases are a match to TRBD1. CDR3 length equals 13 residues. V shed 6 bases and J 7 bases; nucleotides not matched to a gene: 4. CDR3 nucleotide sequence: TGTGCCAGCAGCTACGGGACAGGCGGGGAGCTGTTTTTT. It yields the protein CASSYGTGGELFF.

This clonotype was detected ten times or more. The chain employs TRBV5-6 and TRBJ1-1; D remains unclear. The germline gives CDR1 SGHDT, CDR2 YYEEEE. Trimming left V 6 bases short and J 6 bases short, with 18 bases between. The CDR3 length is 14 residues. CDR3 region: CASNRNVLGPEAFF. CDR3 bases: TGTGCCAGCAACAGAAATGTGCTCGGCCCTGAAGCTTTCTTT.